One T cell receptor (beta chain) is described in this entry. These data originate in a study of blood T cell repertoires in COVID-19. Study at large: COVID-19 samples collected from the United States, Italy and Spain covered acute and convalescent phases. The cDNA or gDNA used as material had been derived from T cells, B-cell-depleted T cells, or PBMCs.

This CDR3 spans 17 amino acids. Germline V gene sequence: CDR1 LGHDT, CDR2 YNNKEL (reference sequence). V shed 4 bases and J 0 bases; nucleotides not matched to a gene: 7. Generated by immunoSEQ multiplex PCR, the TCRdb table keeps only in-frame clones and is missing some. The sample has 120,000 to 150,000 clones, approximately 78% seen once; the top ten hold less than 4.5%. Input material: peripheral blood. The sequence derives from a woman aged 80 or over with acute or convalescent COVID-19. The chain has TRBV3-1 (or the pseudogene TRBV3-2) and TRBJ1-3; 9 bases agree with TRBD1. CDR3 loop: CASSRGTGLFSGNTIYF. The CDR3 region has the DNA TGTGCCAGCAGCCGCGGGACAGGGCTCTTCTCTGGAAACACCATATATTTT.